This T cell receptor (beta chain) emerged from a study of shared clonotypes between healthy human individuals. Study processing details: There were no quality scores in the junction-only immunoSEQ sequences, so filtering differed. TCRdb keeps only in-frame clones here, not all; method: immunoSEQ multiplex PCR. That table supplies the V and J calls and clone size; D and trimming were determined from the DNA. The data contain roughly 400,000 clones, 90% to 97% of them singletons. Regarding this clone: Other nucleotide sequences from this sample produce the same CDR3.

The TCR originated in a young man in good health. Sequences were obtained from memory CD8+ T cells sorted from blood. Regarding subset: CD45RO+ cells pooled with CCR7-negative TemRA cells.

The CDR3 region has the DNA TGTGCCAGTAGTATAGAGGGCTCCTACGAGCAGTACTTC. This encodes CASSIEGSYEQYF. J is TRBJ2-7 and V is TRBV19; no firm D call. Trimming took 0 bases from V and 0 from J, leaving 3 bases between them. The CDR3 contains 13 residues. From germline, CDR1 is LNHDA and CDR2 SQIVND (reference sequence).